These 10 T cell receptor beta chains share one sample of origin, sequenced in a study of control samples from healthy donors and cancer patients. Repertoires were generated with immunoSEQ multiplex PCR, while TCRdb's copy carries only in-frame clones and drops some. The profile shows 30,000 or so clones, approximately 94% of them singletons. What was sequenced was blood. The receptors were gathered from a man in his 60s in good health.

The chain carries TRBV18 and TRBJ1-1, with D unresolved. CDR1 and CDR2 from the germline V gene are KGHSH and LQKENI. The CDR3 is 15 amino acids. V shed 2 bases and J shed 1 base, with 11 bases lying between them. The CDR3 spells CASSPTGVRNTEAFF. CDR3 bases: TGTGCCAGCTCACCAACTGGAGTCCGGAACACTGAAGCTTTCTTT.

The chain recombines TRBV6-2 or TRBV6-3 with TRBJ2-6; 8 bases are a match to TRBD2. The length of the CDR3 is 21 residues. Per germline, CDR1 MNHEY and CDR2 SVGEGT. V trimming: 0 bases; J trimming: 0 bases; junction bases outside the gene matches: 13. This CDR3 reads CASSYSKRRGVLYSGANVLTF. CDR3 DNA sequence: TGTGCCAGCAGTTACTCGAAACGGCGGGGGGTCCTCTACTCTGGGGCCAACGTCCTGACTTTC.

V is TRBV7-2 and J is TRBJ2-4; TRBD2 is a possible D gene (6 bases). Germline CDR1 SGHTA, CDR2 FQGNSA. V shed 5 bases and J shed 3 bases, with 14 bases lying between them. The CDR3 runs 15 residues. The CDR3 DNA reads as TGTGCCAGCAGCCCCCCCGGGCGGGGCAAAAACATTCAGTACTTC. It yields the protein CASSPPGRGKNIQYF.

CDR3: CASSLSSDGSYEQYF. CDR3 sequence (DNA): TGTGCCAGCAGCTTAAGTAGCGACGGATCCTACGAGCAGTACTTC. The chain is built from TRBV7-6 and TRBJ2-7, with D perhaps matching TRBD2 (5 bases). CDR3 length: 15 residues. Germline lookup yields CDR1 SGHVS and CDR2 FNYEAQ. Trimming cost V 2 bases and J 1 base, with 12 bases left between them. Filled out from reference TRBV7-6 and TRBJ2-7, the complete variable domain reads GAGVSQSPRYKVTKRGQDVALRCDPISGHVSLYWYRQALGQGPEFLTYFNYEAQQDKSGLPNDRFSAERPEGSISTLTIQRTEQRDSAMYRCASSLSSDGSYEQYFGPGTRLTVT.

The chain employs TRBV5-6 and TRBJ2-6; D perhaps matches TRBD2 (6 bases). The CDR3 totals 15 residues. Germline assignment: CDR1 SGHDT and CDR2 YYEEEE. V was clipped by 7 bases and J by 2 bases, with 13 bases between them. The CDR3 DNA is TGTGCCAGCGCGGAGGGAACAACTGGGGCCAACGTCCTGACTTTC. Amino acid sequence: CASAEGTTGANVLTF.

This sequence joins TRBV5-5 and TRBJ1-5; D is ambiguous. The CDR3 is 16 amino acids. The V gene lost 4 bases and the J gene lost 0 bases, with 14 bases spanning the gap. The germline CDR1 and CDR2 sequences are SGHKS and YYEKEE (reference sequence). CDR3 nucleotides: TGTGCCAGCAGCCCCCAGTGGATCTATAGCAATCAGCCCCAGCATTTT. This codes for CASSPQWIYSNQPQHF.

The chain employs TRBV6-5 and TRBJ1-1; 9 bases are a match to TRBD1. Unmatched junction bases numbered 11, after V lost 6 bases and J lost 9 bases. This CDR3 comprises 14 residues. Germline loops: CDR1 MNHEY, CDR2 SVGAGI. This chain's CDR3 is CASRAGQGIPKAFF. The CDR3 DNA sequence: TGTGCCAGCAGGGCTGGACAGGGGATCCCAAAAGCTTTCTTT.

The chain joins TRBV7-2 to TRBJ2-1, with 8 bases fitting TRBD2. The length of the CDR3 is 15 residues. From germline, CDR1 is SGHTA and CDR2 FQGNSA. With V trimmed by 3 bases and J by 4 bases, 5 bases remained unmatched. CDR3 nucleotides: TGTGCCAGCAGCTTTGAGCGGGGGTTGTACAATGAGCAGTTCTTC. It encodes CASSFERGLYNEQFF.

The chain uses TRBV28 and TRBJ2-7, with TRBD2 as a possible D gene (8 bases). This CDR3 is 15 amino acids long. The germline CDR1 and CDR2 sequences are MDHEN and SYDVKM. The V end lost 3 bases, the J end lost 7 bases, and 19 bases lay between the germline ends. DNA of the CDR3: TGTGCCAGCAGTTTCGGGACAGCGGGGGTGAATGAGCAGTACTTC. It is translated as CASSFGTAGVNEQYF. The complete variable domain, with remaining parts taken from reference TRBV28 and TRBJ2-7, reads DVKVTQSSRYLVKRTGEKVFLECVQDMDHENMFWYRQDPGLGLRLIYFSYDVKMKEKGDIPEGYSVSREKKERFSLILESASTNQTSMYLCASSFGTAGVNEQYFGPGTRLTVT.

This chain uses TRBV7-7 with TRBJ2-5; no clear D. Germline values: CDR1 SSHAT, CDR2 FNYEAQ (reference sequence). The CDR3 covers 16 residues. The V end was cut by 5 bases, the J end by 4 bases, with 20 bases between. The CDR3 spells CASSLTSSAKGETQYF. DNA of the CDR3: TGTGCCAGCAGCCTTACCTCCTCGGCCAAGGGAGAGACCCAGTACTTC. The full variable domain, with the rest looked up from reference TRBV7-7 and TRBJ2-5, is GAGVSQSPRYKVTKRGQDVTLRCDPISSHATLYWYQQALGQGPEFLTYFNYEAQPDKSGLPSDRFSAERPEGSISTLTIQRTEQRDSAMYRCASSLTSSAKGETQYFGPGTRLLVL.